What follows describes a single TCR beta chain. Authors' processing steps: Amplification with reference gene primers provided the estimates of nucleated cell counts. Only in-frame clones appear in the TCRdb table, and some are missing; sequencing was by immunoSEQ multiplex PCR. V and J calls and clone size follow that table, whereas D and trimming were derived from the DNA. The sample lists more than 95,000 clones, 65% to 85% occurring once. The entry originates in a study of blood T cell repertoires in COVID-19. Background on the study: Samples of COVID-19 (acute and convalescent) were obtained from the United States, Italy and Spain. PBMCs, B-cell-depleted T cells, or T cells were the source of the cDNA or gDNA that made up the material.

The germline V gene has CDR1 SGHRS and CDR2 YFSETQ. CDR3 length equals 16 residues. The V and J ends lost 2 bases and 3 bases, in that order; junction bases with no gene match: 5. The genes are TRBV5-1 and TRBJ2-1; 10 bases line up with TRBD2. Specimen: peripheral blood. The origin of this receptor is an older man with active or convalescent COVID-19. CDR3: CASSFYSGGLYNEQFF. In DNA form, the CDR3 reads TGCGCCAGCAGCTTCTATAGCGGGGGGCTCTACAATGAGCAGTTCTTC.